The rows below give T cell receptor beta chains drawn from one sample of a study of blood T cell repertoires in COVID-19. Generated by immunoSEQ multiplex PCR, the TCRdb table keeps only in-frame clones and is missing some. The top ten hold more than 20% of the sample, which has more than 90,000 clones, roughly 80% seen once. The source material was peripheral blood. These receptors were collected from a human donor in a cohort sampled during active COVID-19. Both conserved end residues are part of each CDR3.

v_gene: TRBV10-3
CDR3aa: CAMQMGAGTYEQYF

v_gene: TRBV24-1
CDR3aa: CATSEPGQLKLFF

v_gene: TRBV7-6
CDR3aa: CASSLLGAGVGTDTQYF

v_gene: TRBV9
CDR3aa: CASSDGRGGRGDSPLHF

v_gene: TRBV28
CDR3aa: CASSTRSGYGYTF

v_gene: TRBV29-1
CDR3aa: CSVDGGSWRGEQFF

v_gene: TRBV19
CDR3aa: CASGREHGYTF

v_gene: TRBV7-3
CDR3aa: CASSQGLGEQYF

v_gene: TRBV28
CDR3aa: CASSPMTGVNTEAFF

v_gene: TRBV12-3/TRBV12-4
CDR3aa: CASSSVYEQYF

v_gene: TRBV6-5
CDR3aa: CASRRTDNQPQHF

v_gene: TRBV29-1
CDR3aa: CSARTGTVDSPLHF

v_gene: TRBV24-1
CDR3aa: CATSDPGQGGYEQFF

v_gene: TRBV4-1
CDR3aa: CASSQEWTGASHEQFF

v_gene: TRBV27
CDR3aa: CASSPRTGEEGYTF

v_gene: TRBV30
CDR3aa: CAWSPPAGGGTDTQYF

v_gene: TRBV5-1
CDR3aa: CASSAGATGTGELFF

v_gene: TRBV7-8
CDR3aa: CASSLAGRTGELFF

v_gene: TRBV20-1
CDR3aa: CSASRSGQETQYF

v_gene: TRBV2
CDR3aa: CASSDPGGTNEKLFF

v_gene: TRBV7-7
CDR3aa: CASSLALQGNNEQFF

v_gene: TRBV5-1
CDR3aa: CASSSSTGSYEQYF